This T cell receptor (beta chain) was sequenced in a study of T cells expressing NK-cell markers. TCRdb reanalyzed the 5' RACE reads and collapses them to one entry per CDR3 protein, without DNA. The sample has some 110,000 distinct CDR3 sequences, and its top ten clones hold about a fifth. CDR3 size: 16 residues. Per germline, CDR1 SGDLS and CDR2 YYNGEE. V gene TRBV9 combines with J gene TRBJ2-2; TCRdb reports TRBD1, a call that lacks DNA to check it against. The source of this sequence is a woman between 18 and 69 years old in good health. Sample: blood T cells: a sorted CD56 or NKG2C T cell subset, CD4+ or CD8+ T cells, or bulk PBMC T cells (not recorded which). CDR3 protein: CASSVAQDKNTGELFF.